Presented here are 4 T cell receptor beta chains from one specimen sequenced in a study of blood T cell repertoires in COVID-19. This table comes from immunoSEQ multiplex PCR, and its TCRdb copy is limited to in-frame clones, with some not included. Of some 160,000 clones in the sample, approximately 80% were seen once. Material for sequencing was PBMCs or T cells enriched from blood (not recorded which). These receptors were collected from a woman aged 55 to 70 who had recovered from COVID-19.

The rearrangement uses TRBV29-1 and TRBJ1-2; D is unclear. The CDR3 is made up of 13 amino acids. V lost 6 bases and J lost 5, with 16 bases in between. Germline V lookup: CDR1 SQVTM, CDR2 ANQGSEA. The CDR3: CSVDPGATYGYTF. The CDR3 DNA follows: TGCAGCGTCGATCCGGGAGCAACTTATGGCTACACCTTC.

The genes are TRBV5-4 and TRBJ1-6, with 10 bases identical to TRBD1. Germline loops: CDR1 SGHNT, CDR2 YYREEE (reference sequence). The CDR3 runs to 15 residues. V lost 4 bases and J lost 7; bases outside the gene matches: 5. The CDR3 loop reads CASSEWTGGNSPLHF. The CDR3 DNA is TGTGCCAGCAGCGAATGGACAGGGGGGAATTCACCCCTCCACTTT.

V usage is TRBV27 and J usage is TRBJ2-4, with 7 bases aligning to TRBD2. The V and J ends lost 5 bases and 6 bases, in that order; junction bases with no gene match: 4. Germline V CDR1 and CDR2: MNHEY, SMNVEV (reference sequence). The CDR3 length is 13 residues. The CDR3 region has the DNA TGTGCCAGCAGTCGGACTAGTGGAAACATTCAGTACTTC. Translated: CASSRTSGNIQYF.

V and J are TRBV2 and TRBJ1-5; D ambiguous. The CDR3 is 14 residues long. Germline assignment: CDR1 SNHLY and CDR2 FYNNEI. Trimming removed 4 bases at V and 0 bases at J, with 7 bases between. CDR3 nucleotides: TGTGCCAGCAGTGGGCAGTATAGCAATCAGCCCCAGCATTTT. Translating gives CASSGQYSNQPQHF.